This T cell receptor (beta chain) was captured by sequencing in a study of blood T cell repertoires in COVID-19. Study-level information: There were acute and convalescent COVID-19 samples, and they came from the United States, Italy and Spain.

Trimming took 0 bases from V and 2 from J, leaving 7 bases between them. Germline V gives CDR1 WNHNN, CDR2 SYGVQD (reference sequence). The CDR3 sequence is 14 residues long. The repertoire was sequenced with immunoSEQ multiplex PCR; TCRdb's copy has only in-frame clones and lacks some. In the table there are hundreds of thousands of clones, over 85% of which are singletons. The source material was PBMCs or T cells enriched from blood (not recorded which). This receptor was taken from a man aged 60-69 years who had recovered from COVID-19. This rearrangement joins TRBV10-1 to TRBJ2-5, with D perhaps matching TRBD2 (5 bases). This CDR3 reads CASSESAGQETQYF. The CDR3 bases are TGCGCCAGCAGTGAGTCGGCGGGTCAAGAGACCCAGTACTTC.